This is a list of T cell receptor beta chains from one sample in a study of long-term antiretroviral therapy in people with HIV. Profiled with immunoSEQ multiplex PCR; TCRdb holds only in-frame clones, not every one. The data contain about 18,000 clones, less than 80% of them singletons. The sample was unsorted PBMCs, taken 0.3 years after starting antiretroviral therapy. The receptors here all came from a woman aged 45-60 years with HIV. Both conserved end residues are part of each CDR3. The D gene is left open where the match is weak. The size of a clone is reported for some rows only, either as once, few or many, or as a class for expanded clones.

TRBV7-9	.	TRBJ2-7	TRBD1	TGTGCCAGCAGACCGGGACAGGGGGCGTACGAGCAGTACTTC	CASRPGQGAYEQYF
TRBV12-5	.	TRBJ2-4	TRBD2	TGTGCTAGTGGTTTGGTACGTCTCGGCGGGGGAAACATTCAGTACTTC	CASGLVRLGGGNIQYF
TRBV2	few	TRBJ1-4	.	TGTGCCAGCTCAACGGACAGTTTTAATGAAAAACTGTTTTTT	CASSTDSFNEKLFF
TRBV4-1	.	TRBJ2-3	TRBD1	TGCGCCAGCAGCCAAGAATGGATCGGGGGACAGGGCACAGATACGCAGTATTTT	CASSQEWIGGQGTDTQYF
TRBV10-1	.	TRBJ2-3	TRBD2	TGCGCCAGCAGTATTGTGATGGATCGGACTAGCGGGGGGGGGCCACGGACAGATACGCAGTATTTT	CASSIVMDRTSGGGPRTDTQYF
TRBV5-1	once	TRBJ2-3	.	TGCGCCAGCAGACTTGGGAGCACAGATACGCAGTATTTT	CASRLGSTDTQYF
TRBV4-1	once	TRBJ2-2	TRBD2	TGCGCCAGCAGCCCACTGGCGGGGGAGCACACCGGGGAGCTGTTTTTT	CASSPLAGEHTGELFF
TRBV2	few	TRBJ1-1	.	TGTGCCAGCAGGAGCCCAGGGAGACCTGAAGCTTTCTTT	CASRSPGRPEAFF
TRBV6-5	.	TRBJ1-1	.	TGTGCCAGCAGTTTCGGACTTATGAACACTGAAGCTTTCTTT	CASSFGLMNTEAFF
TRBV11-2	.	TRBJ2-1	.	TGTGCCAGCAGCTTAGGCGGGGCGAATGAGCAGTTCTTC	CASSLGGANEQFF
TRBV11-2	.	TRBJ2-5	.	TGTGCCAGCAGCTTCATACAGGTTGGGGAGACCCAGTACTTC	CASSFIQVGETQYF
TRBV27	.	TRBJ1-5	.	TGTGCCAGCAGTGGGAGGATTAGCAATCAGCCCCAGCATTTT	CASSGRISNQPQHF
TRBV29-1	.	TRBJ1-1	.	TGCAGCGTTGTACAGCTTAACACTGAAGCTTTCTTT	CSVVQLNTEAFF
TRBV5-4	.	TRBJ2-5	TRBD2	TGTGCCAGCAGCGGAGCGGGGGCCTTGGCGCGTGAGACCCAGTACTTC	CASSGAGALARETQYF
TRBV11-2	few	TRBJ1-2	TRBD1	TGTGCCAGCAGCCCGACAGGGGTCTATGGCTACACCTTC	CASSPTGVYGYTF
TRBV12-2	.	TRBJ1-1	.	TGTGCAAGTCGCTTAAGAACACGGGGGAACACTGAAGCTTTCTTT	CASRLRTRGNTEAFF
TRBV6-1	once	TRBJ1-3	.	TGTGCCAGCAGTGAAGAGGGCCTGAGTGGAAACACCATATATTTT	CASSEEGLSGNTIYF